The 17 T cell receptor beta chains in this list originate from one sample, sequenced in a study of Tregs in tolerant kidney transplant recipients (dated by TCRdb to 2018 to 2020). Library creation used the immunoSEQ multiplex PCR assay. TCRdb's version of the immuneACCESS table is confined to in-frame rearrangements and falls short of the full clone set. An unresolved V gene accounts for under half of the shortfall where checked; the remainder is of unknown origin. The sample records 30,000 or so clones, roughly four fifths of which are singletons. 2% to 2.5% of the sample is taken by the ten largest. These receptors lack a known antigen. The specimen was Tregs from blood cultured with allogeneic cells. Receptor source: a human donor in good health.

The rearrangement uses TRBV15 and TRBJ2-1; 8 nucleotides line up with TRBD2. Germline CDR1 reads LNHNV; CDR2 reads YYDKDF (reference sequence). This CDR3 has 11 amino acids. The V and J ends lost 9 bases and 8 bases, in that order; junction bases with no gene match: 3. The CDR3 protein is CATRGGHEQFF. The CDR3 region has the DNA TGTGCCACTCGGGGGGGCCATGAGCAGTTCTTC.

CDR3 bases: TGTGCCAGCAGTAAGGGGACTCCTTCCTTGGGTACGCAGTATTTT. Residues: CASSKGTPSLGTQYF. V is TRBV27 and J is TRBJ2-3; tentatively, D is TRBD2 (6 bases). Per the germline V gene, CDR1 is MNHEY and CDR2 is SMNVEV (reference sequence). Between the trimmed V and J ends, which lost 5 bases and 8 bases, there was a span of 20 bases. The CDR3 length is 15 residues.

This CDR3 reads CASSLVRREETQYF. The CDR3 nucleotides read TGTGCCAGCAGCTTAGTCCGAAGAGAAGAGACCCAGTACTTC. This chain connects TRBV11-3 to TRBJ2-5, with D uncertain. The CDR3 covers 14 residues. The V end was cut by 1 base, the J end by 3 bases, with 9 bases between. The germline V gene has CDR1 SGHNT and CDR2 YENEEA.

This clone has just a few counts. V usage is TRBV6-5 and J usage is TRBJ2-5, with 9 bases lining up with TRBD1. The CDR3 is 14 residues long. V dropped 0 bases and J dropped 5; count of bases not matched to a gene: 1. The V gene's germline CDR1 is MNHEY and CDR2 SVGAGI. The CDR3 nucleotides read TGTGCCAGCAGTTACTCGACAGGGGGGGAGACCCAGTACTTC. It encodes CASSYSTGGETQYF.

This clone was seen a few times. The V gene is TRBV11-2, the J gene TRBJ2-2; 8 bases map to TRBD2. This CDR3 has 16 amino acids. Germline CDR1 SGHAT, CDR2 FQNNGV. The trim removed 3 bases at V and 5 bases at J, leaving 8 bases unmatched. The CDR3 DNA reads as TGTGCCAGCAGCTTTCAGACAGGCGGGGGGACCGGGGAGCTGTTTTTT. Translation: CASSFQTGGGTGELFF.

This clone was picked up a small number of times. The CDR3 spells CAWSSTQGAPLHF. Written as DNA, the CDR3 is TGTGCCTGGAGTTCAACACAGGGTGCACCCCTCCACTTT. This chain links TRBV30 with TRBJ1-6; D might be TRBD1 (6 bases). Per the germline V gene, CDR1 is GTSNPN and CDR2 is SVGIG (reference sequence). The V gene lost 2 bases and the J gene lost 11 bases, with 13 bases spanning the gap. The CDR3 has 13 residues.

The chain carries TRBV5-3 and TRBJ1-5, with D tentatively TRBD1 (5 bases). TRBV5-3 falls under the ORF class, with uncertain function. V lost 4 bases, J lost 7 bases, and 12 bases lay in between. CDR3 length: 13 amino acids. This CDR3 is CARSVTQEQPQHF. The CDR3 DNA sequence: TGTGCCAGAAGCGTGACACAGGAGCAGCCCCAGCATTTT.

The chain's CDR3 is CASSLTGSMNTEAFF. The CDR3 DNA reads as TGTGCCAGCAGCCTAACAGGGTCCATGAACACTGAAGCTTTCTTT. The chain joins TRBV7-6 to TRBJ1-1; TRBD1 is a possible D gene (6 bases). Germline CDR1 reads SGHVS; CDR2 reads FNYEAQ. The CDR3 length is 15 residues. Deletions cut 5 bases from V and 0 bases from J, with 13 bases between.

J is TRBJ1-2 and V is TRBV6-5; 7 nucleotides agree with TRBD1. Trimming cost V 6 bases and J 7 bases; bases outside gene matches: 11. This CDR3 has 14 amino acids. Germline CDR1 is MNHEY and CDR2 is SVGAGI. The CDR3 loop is CASRPPTGDGGYTF. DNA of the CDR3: TGTGCCAGCAGACCCCCTACAGGGGATGGTGGCTACACCTTC.

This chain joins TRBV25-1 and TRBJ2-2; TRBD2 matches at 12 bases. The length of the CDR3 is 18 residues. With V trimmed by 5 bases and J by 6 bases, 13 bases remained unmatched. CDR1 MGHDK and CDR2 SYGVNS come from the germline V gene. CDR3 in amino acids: CASSHEASGRGTAGELFF. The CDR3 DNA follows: TGTGCCAGCAGTCACGAAGCTAGCGGGAGGGGGACGGCCGGGGAGCTGTTTTTT.

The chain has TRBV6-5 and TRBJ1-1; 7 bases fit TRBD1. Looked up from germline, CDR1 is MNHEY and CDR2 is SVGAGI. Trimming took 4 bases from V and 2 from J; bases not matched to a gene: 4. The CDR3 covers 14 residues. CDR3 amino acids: CASSWRQGNTEAFF. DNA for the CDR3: TGTGCCAGCAGTTGGCGACAGGGTAACACTGAAGCTTTCTTT.

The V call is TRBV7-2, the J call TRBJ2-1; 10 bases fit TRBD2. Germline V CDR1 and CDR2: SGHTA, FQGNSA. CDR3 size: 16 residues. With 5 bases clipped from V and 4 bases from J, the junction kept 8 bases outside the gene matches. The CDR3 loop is CASSPRLAGLYNEQFF. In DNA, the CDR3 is TGTGCCAGCAGCCCAAGACTAGCGGGTTTATACAATGAGCAGTTCTTC.

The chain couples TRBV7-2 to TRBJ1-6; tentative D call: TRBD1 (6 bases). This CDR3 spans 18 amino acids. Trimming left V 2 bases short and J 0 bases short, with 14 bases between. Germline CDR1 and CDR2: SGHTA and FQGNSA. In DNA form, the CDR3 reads TGTGCCAGCAGCTTATTCGCCCGGGGGCTCTCCTATAATTCACCCCTCCACTTT. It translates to CASSLFARGLSYNSPLHF.

The CDR3 loop is CASSQLRHTQYF. The CDR3 DNA reads TGTGCCAGCAGCCAGTTGAGACATACGCAGTATTTT. The J gene is TRBJ2-3, the V gene TRBV11-1, with unresolved D. Germline CDR1 SGHAT, CDR2 FQDESV (reference sequence). V shed 5 bases and J shed 7 bases, with 10 bases lying between them. The CDR3 consists of 12 residues.

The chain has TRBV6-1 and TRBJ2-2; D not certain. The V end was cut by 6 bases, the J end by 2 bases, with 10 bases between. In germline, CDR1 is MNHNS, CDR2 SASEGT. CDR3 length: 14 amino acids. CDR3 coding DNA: TGTGCCAGCAGACCCGACATTAACACCGGGGAGCTGTTTTTT. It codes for CASRPDINTGELFF.

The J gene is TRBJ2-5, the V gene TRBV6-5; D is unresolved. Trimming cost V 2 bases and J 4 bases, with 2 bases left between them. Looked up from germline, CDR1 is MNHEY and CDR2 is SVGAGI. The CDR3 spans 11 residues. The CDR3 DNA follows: TGTGCCAGCAGTTACGGAGAGACCCAGTACTTC. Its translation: CASSYGETQYF.

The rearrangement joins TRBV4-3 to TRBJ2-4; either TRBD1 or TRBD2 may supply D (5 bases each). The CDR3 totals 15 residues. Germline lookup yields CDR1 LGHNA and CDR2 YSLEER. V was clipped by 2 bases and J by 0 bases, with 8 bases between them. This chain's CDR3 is CASSQLGVAKNIQYF. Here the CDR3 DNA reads TGCGCCAGCAGCCAATTGGGGGTAGCCAAAAACATTCAGTACTTC.